In its sample, the clone carrying this T cell receptor (beta chain) was seen once. The data are from a study of blood T cell repertoires in COVID-19. Study in general: The analysed material was cDNA or gDNA that came from T cells, B-cell-depleted T cells, or PBMCs.

Germline CDR1 and CDR2: KGHSH and LQKENI. V shed 6 bases and J shed 0 bases, with 7 bases lying between them. There are 13 residues in the CDR3. As originally analysed: It was from reference gene primer amplification that nucleated cell counts were estimated. Profiled with immunoSEQ multiplex PCR; TCRdb holds only in-frame clones, not every one. V, J and clone size derive from that table, while D and trimming were established from the DNA sequence. Among 200,000 to 250,000 clones listed, 86% were seen once. V usage is TRBV18 and J usage is TRBJ2-3, with a tentative D call TRBD1 (5 bases). The specimen sequenced was peripheral blood. The sequence was collected from an elderly man with acute or convalescent COVID-19. In DNA form, the CDR3 reads TGTGCCAGCTCCGACAGTAGCACAGATACGCAGTATTTT. Its translation is CASSDSSTDTQYF.